This is a list of T cell receptor beta chains from one sample in a study of control samples from healthy donors and cancer patients. The method was immunoSEQ multiplex PCR; TCRdb's version includes in-frame clones alone and lacks a portion of them. The sample records approximately 90,000 clones, approximately 80% being singletons. Sequencing was carried out using blood. These receptors all come from a man younger than 45 in good health. CDR3s include the opening cysteine and the closing phenylalanine or tryptophan. D genes are given only for firm matches. Some rows have no size entry. The others give once, few or many, or a class for an expanded clone.

v_call: TRBV5-6; clone_size: -; j_call: TRBJ1-2; d_call: -; cdr3_length: 14; cdr3_aa: CASSPRGFGYGYTF; cdr3_nt: TGTGCCAGCAGCCCGAGGGGGTTTGGATATGGCTACACCTTC
v_call: TRBV7-8; clone_size: -; j_call: TRBJ2-3; d_call: TRBD2; cdr3_length: 17; cdr3_aa: CASSPATGTSGTDTQYF; cdr3_nt: TGTGCCAGCAGCCCTGCTACCGGGACTAGCGGCACAGATACGCAGTATTTT
v_call: TRBV28; clone_size: -; j_call: TRBJ1-1; d_call: TRBD1; cdr3_length: 12; cdr3_aa: CASAGWDRRAFF; cdr3_nt: TGTGCCAGCGCCGGATGGGACAGGAGAGCTTTCTTT
v_call: TRBV5-5; clone_size: -; j_call: TRBJ2-3; d_call: -; cdr3_length: 15; cdr3_aa: CASSLGLQSTDTQYF; cdr3_nt: TGTGCCAGCAGCTTGGGACTCCAATCCACAGATACGCAGTATTTT
v_call: TRBV6-5; clone_size: -; j_call: TRBJ1-6; d_call: -; cdr3_length: 15; cdr3_aa: CASSFEIYSYSPLHF; cdr3_nt: TGTGCCAGCAGCTTCGAGATCTATTCCTATTCACCCCTCCACTTT
v_call: TRBV6-6; clone_size: -; j_call: TRBJ2-7; d_call: TRBD2; cdr3_length: 12; cdr3_aa: CASGDYAYEQYF; cdr3_nt: TGTGCCAGCGGGGACTACGCCTACGAGCAGTACTTC
v_call: TRBV11-2; clone_size: -; j_call: TRBJ1-3; d_call: -; cdr3_length: 15; cdr3_aa: CASSLGTTSGNTIYF; cdr3_nt: TGTGCCAGCAGCTTAGGGACAACTTCTGGAAACACCATATATTTT
v_call: TRBV10-1; clone_size: -; j_call: TRBJ2-7; d_call: TRBD1; cdr3_length: 16; cdr3_aa: CAPHAHYRGPVEEQYF; cdr3_nt: TGCGCCCCACACGCCCATTACAGGGGGCCGGTAGAAGAGCAGTACTTC
v_call: TRBV3-1/TRBV3-2; clone_size: -; j_call: TRBJ1-6; d_call: TRBD1; cdr3_length: 19; cdr3_aa: CASSPWTGRSVLSNSPLHF; cdr3_nt: TGTGCCAGCAGCCCCTGGACAGGGAGGTCCGTACTAAGTAATTCACCCCTCCACTTT
v_call: TRBV3-1/TRBV3-2; clone_size: -; j_call: TRBJ2-5; d_call: -; cdr3_length: 15; cdr3_aa: CASSQDPRAQETQYF; cdr3_nt: TGTGCCAGCAGCCAAGATCCCAGGGCGCAAGAGACCCAGTACTTC
v_call: TRBV24-1; clone_size: -; j_call: TRBJ2-1; d_call: TRBD2; cdr3_length: 17; cdr3_aa: CATSDRTSGASYNEQFF; cdr3_nt: TGTGCCACCAGTGATCGGACTAGCGGGGCATCCTACAATGAGCAGTTCTTC
v_call: TRBV19; clone_size: -; j_call: TRBJ1-1; d_call: -; cdr3_length: 13; cdr3_aa: CASSNPVNTEAFF; cdr3_nt: TGTGCCAGTAGTAATCCGGTGAACACTGAAGCTTTCTTT
v_call: TRBV19; clone_size: few; j_call: TRBJ1-2; d_call: -; cdr3_length: 15; cdr3_aa: CASSKLGSGDYGYTF; cdr3_nt: TGTGCCAGTAGTAAGCTGGGGTCAGGGGACTATGGCTACACCTTC
v_call: TRBV14; clone_size: -; j_call: TRBJ2-1; d_call: -; cdr3_length: 12; cdr3_aa: CASSRGLGEQFF; cdr3_nt: TGCGCCAGCAGCCGAGGGTTAGGTGAGCAGTTCTTC
v_call: TRBV5-1; clone_size: -; j_call: TRBJ1-2; d_call: TRBD1; cdr3_length: 13; cdr3_aa: CASRVGGEDGYTF; cdr3_nt: TGCGCCAGCAGAGTAGGGGGCGAGGATGGCTACACCTTC
v_call: TRBV14; clone_size: -; j_call: TRBJ2-7; d_call: TRBD2; cdr3_length: 17; cdr3_aa: CASSQALGAGGLYEQYF; cdr3_nt: TGTGCCAGCAGCCAAGCCTTGGGAGCGGGGGGTCTCTACGAGCAGTACTTC
v_call: TRBV11-2; clone_size: -; j_call: TRBJ1-2; d_call: -; cdr3_length: 12; cdr3_aa: CASSTRQEGYTF; cdr3_nt: TGTGCCAGCAGTACCCGACAAGAGGGCTACACCTTC
v_call: TRBV20-1; clone_size: -; j_call: TRBJ2-5; d_call: -; cdr3_length: 11; cdr3_aa: CSAVLGETQYF; cdr3_nt: TGCAGTGCCGTGCTAGGAGAGACCCAGTACTTC
v_call: TRBV4-2; clone_size: few; j_call: TRBJ2-7; d_call: -; cdr3_length: 13; cdr3_aa: CASSRELSYEQYF; cdr3_nt: TGTGCCAGCAGCCGGGAACTTTCCTACGAGCAGTACTTC
v_call: TRBV7-3; clone_size: -; j_call: TRBJ2-7; d_call: -; cdr3_length: 14; cdr3_aa: CASSLSAGLKEQYF; cdr3_nt: TGTGCCAGCAGCTTATCAGCAGGGCTGAAAGAGCAGTACTTC
v_call: TRBV15; clone_size: -; j_call: TRBJ1-2; d_call: -; cdr3_length: 17; cdr3_aa: CATSRVAGSVGVYGYTF; cdr3_nt: TGTGCCACCAGCAGAGTCGCCGGTTCAGTTGGGGTCTATGGCTACACCTTC
v_call: TRBV10-3; clone_size: -; j_call: TRBJ1-2; d_call: -; cdr3_length: 12; cdr3_aa: CAISDRGNGYTF; cdr3_nt: TGTGCCATCAGTGACAGGGGTAATGGCTACACCTTC
v_call: TRBV3-1/TRBV3-2; clone_size: -; j_call: TRBJ1-2; d_call: -; cdr3_length: 14; cdr3_aa: CASSQGGRVYGYTF; cdr3_nt: TGTGCCAGCAGCCAAGGTGGCAGGGTGTATGGCTACACCTTC
v_call: TRBV10-3; clone_size: few; j_call: TRBJ2-2; d_call: -; cdr3_length: 16; cdr3_aa: CATRLGQMPYGGELFF; cdr3_nt: TGTGCCACCAGACTTGGACAGATGCCTTATGGCGGGGAGCTGTTTTTT
v_call: TRBV30; clone_size: -; j_call: TRBJ1-1; d_call: TRBD1; cdr3_length: 12; cdr3_aa: CAWRPRGTEAFF; cdr3_nt: TGTGCCTGGAGGCCCAGGGGGACTGAAGCTTTCTTT
v_call: TRBV7-9; clone_size: -; j_call: TRBJ1-3; d_call: TRBD1; cdr3_length: 16; cdr3_aa: CASSSPRRQGGNTIYF; cdr3_nt: TGTGCCAGCAGCTCCCCCCGCCGACAGGGTGGAAACACCATATATTTT
v_call: TRBV19; clone_size: -; j_call: TRBJ1-5; d_call: -; cdr3_length: 15; cdr3_aa: CASSAQRTSNQPQHF; cdr3_nt: TGTGCCAGTAGTGCGCAACGGACAAGCAATCAGCCCCAGCATTTT
v_call: TRBV5-1; clone_size: -; j_call: TRBJ2-7; d_call: -; cdr3_length: 13; cdr3_aa: CASSLVGEYEQYF; cdr3_nt: TGCGCCAGCAGCTTGGTCGGGGAGTACGAGCAGTACTTC
v_call: TRBV5-1; clone_size: once; j_call: TRBJ2-7; d_call: -; cdr3_length: 13; cdr3_aa: CASSSDGVGEQYF; cdr3_nt: TGCGCCAGCAGCTCGGATGGGGTTGGCGAGCAGTACTTC
v_call: TRBV5-5; clone_size: -; j_call: TRBJ2-7; d_call: -; cdr3_length: 14; cdr3_aa: CASSFDPQRYEQYF; cdr3_nt: TGTGCCAGCAGCTTTGACCCCCAGCGGTACGAGCAGTACTTC
v_call: TRBV7-2; clone_size: -; j_call: TRBJ2-7; d_call: TRBD2; cdr3_length: 15; cdr3_aa: CASSFQPGLAYEQYF; cdr3_nt: TGTGCCAGCAGCTTCCAACCGGGACTAGCCTACGAGCAGTACTTC
v_call: TRBV7-3; clone_size: once; j_call: TRBJ1-6; d_call: -; cdr3_length: 14; cdr3_aa: CASSRQNQGSPLHF; cdr3_nt: TGTGCCAGCAGCCGACAGAACCAGGGTTCACCCCTCCACTTT
v_call: TRBV5-1; clone_size: -; j_call: TRBJ2-3; d_call: TRBD2; cdr3_length: 15; cdr3_aa: CASSLGTSGADTQYF; cdr3_nt: TGCGCCAGCAGCCTGGGGACTAGCGGGGCCGATACGCAGTATTTT
v_call: TRBV11-2; clone_size: -; j_call: TRBJ1-4; d_call: -; cdr3_length: 16; cdr3_aa: CASSLVTGSTNEKLFF; cdr3_nt: TGTGCCAGCAGCTTAGTCACAGGGTCGACTAATGAAAAACTGTTTTTT
v_call: TRBV6-4; clone_size: -; j_call: TRBJ2-5; d_call: TRBD1; cdr3_length: 13; cdr3_aa: CASSKDRGETQYF; cdr3_nt: TGTGCCAGCAGTAAGGACAGGGGGGAGACCCAGTACTTC
v_call: TRBV12-5; clone_size: -; j_call: TRBJ1-4; d_call: -; cdr3_length: 16; cdr3_aa: CASGLVGGSPHEKLFF; cdr3_nt: TGTGCTAGTGGTTTGGTTGGGGGGAGTCCCCATGAAAAACTGTTTTTT
v_call: TRBV12-5; clone_size: -; j_call: TRBJ1-3; d_call: -; cdr3_length: 19; cdr3_aa: CASGFFPPRGLMGGNTIYF; cdr3_nt: TGTGCTAGTGGTTTTTTCCCTCCTCGGGGCCTAATGGGAGGAAACACCATATATTTT
v_call: TRBV10-1; clone_size: -; j_call: TRBJ1-2; d_call: -; cdr3_length: 12; cdr3_aa: CARGDSRWGYTF; cdr3_nt: TGCGCCCGGGGGGATTCACGGTGGGGCTACACCTTC
v_call: TRBV7-2; clone_size: few; j_call: TRBJ2-7; d_call: TRBD1; cdr3_length: 13; cdr3_aa: CASSSDRTGEQYF; cdr3_nt: TGTGCCAGCAGCTCGGACAGGACGGGTGAGCAGTACTTC
v_call: TRBV6-2/TRBV6-3; clone_size: once; j_call: TRBJ2-1; d_call: TRBD2; cdr3_length: 17; cdr3_aa: CASSAPSFSGGANEQFF; cdr3_nt: TGTGCCAGCAGCGCCCCCAGTTTTAGCGGGGGGGCCAATGAGCAGTTCTTC
v_call: TRBV4-1; clone_size: -; j_call: TRBJ1-1; d_call: -; cdr3_length: 14; cdr3_aa: CASSLTDANTEAFF; cdr3_nt: TGCGCCAGCAGCCTAACGGACGCGAACACTGAAGCTTTCTTT
v_call: TRBV14; clone_size: -; j_call: TRBJ2-7; d_call: -; cdr3_length: 15; cdr3_aa: CASSPLGVGAYEQYF; cdr3_nt: TGTGCCAGCAGCCCATTGGGGGTGGGAGCTTACGAGCAGTACTTC
v_call: TRBV5-1; clone_size: -; j_call: TRBJ2-3; d_call: TRBD1; cdr3_length: 16; cdr3_aa: CASSLVQGEVTDTQYF; cdr3_nt: TGCGCCAGCAGCTTGGTCCAGGGGGAAGTTACAGATACGCAGTATTTT
v_call: TRBV3-1/TRBV3-2; clone_size: -; j_call: TRBJ2-3; d_call: -; cdr3_length: 13; cdr3_aa: CASSLTVTDTQYF; cdr3_nt: TGTGCCAGCAGCCTGACAGTCACAGATACGCAGTATTTT
v_call: TRBV6-5; clone_size: -; j_call: TRBJ1-5; d_call: TRBD1; cdr3_length: 15; cdr3_aa: CASKTGTGSNQPQHF; cdr3_nt: TGTGCCAGCAAAACCGGGACAGGAAGCAATCAGCCCCAGCATTTT